This TCR beta chain was profiled in a study of neoadjuvant anti-PD-1 for oral cavity cancer. Study-level background: Patients mostly received three to four biweekly nivolumab doses at 3 mg/kg before surgery.

Germline V gives CDR1 MNHEY, CDR2 SMNVEV (reference sequence). There are 14 residues in the CDR3. With 3 bases removed from V and 5 bases from J, the gap between germline ends came to 14 bases. The table came from immunoSEQ multiplex PCR; TCRdb's copy has only in-frame clones and leaves some out. The table has roughly 13,000 clones, 60% to 75% seen once. Notes on the study in general: Only a few patients per response group were TCR-analyzed; validation needed. Post-nivolumab, blood T cell clonality was significantly elevated in non-responders. Treg/Th17 ratio rose with pretreatment blood and fell with post-treatment tumor TCRbeta clonality.

Concerning this clone itself: Its antigen is as yet unknown.

The specimen comprised PBMCs, sampled before nivolumab (anti-PD-1) treatment. The source of this sequence is a person aged 35-80 years with oral cavity squamous cell carcinoma. The chain uses TRBV27 and TRBJ2-7; D is perhaps TRBD2 (6 bases). The CDR3 is CASSFFESSDEQYF. CDR3 coding DNA: TGTGCCAGCAGTTTCTTTGAATCTAGCGACGAGCAGTACTTC.